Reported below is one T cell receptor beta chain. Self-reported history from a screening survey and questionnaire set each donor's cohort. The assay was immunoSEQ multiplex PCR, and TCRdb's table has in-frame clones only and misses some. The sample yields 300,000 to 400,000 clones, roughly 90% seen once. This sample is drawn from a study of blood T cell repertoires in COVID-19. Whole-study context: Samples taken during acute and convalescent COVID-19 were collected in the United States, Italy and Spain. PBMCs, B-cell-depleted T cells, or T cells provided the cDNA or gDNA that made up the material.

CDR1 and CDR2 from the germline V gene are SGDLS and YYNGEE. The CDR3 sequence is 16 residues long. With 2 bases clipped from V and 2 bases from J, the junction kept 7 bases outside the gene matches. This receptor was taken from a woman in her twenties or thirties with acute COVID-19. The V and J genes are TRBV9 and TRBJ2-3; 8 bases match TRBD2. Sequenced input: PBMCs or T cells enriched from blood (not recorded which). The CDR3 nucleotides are TGTGCCAGCAGCGTTGTCCGGGGGGGGGTCACAGATACGCAGTATTTT. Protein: CASSVVRGGVTDTQYF.